These 18 T cell receptor beta chains came from one sample sequenced in a study of response to subunit inactivated influenza vaccine (dated by TCRdb to the late 2010s). Library method: RT-PCR. This sample was sequenced with an Illumina HiSeq 2500. TCRdb reworked the public reads: Q25 trimming with fastp, MiXCR clone assembly, productive beta chains retained. Rows are combined by CDR3 protein, so each entry shows the most common genes and DNA. This sample comprises about 700,000 distinct CDR3 sequences, 14% of them detected only once. Jointly, the top ten make up 6% to 7% of the sample. Sequencing used PBMCs from blood, obtained less than 15 days before vaccination. The receptors were sampled from a man aged 50 to 60 who received an inactivated influenza vaccine. Donor details come from another sample of the same person, matched by shared clones.

The gene calls are TRBV4-1 and TRBJ1-5, with D unresolved. Trimming removed 3 bases from V and 6 bases from J, with 15 bases in between. There are 15 residues in the CDR3. In germline, CDR1 is MGHRA, CDR2 YSYEKL. CDR3 protein: CASSHDLTTGQPQHF. The CDR3 nucleotides read TGCGCCAGCAGCCACGACCTAACAACGGGTCAGCCCCAGCATTTT.

CDR3 nucleotides: TGTGCCAGCAGCCCTGACACTTATTCACCCCTCCACTTT. The encoded protein is CASSPDTYSPLHF. This chain joins TRBV9 and TRBJ1-6; D unresolved. From germline, CDR1 is SGDLS and CDR2 YYNGEE. V lost 4 bases and J 8 bases, leaving 10 bases between the germline ends. The CDR3 totals 13 residues.

The gene calls are TRBV6-1 and TRBJ1-1; the match to TRBD1 covers 7 bases. Trimming removed 5 bases from V and 3 bases from J; junction bases left unmatched: 15. The CDR3 length is 17 residues. The germline V gene encodes CDR1 MNHNS and CDR2 SASEGT. The CDR3 nucleotides read TGTGCCAGCAGTAGCGTGTATGAGGGGGCTCGGGACACTGAAGCTTTCTTT. It codes for CASSSVYEGARDTEAFF.

This clonotype appeared many times. The CDR3 loop reads CASSLAGGITDTQYF. The DNA for the CDR3 is TGTGCCAGCAGCTTAGCGGGGGGGATTACAGATACGCAGTATTTT. The genes are TRBV6-2 or TRBV6-3 and TRBJ2-3, with 11 bases identical to TRBD2. V shed 6 bases, J shed 3 bases, and the junction held 5 bases outside the gene matches. In germline, CDR1 is MNHEY, CDR2 SVGEGT. The CDR3 is 15 residues long.

The chain is built from TRBV7-6 and TRBJ2-1; 10 bases agree with TRBD2. Trimming cost V 1 base and J 4 bases; bases outside gene matches: 13. CDR3 length: 19 amino acids. Per the germline V gene, CDR1 is SGHVS and CDR2 is FNYEAQ. The DNA for the CDR3 is TGTGCCAGCAGCTTAGGACGAGTTAGCGGGGGGACCCTATACAATGAGCAGTTCTTC. Its protein product is CASSLGRVSGGTLYNEQFF.

This clonotype appeared a few times. The V gene is TRBV20-1, the J gene TRBJ1-6; 8 nucleotides align to TRBD1. The V gene end was trimmed by 5 bases and the J gene end by 7 bases; junction bases not matched to a gene: 4. This CDR3 spans 13 amino acids. The V gene's germline CDR1 is DFQATT and CDR2 SNEGSKA (reference sequence). The CDR3 protein is CSARTGGNSPLHF. The CDR3 DNA is TGCAGTGCTCGTACAGGGGGGAATTCACCCCTCCACTTT.

V usage is TRBV6-1 and J usage is TRBJ1-2; D may be TRBD1 (5 bases). V dropped 6 bases and J dropped 4 bases, with 12 bases sitting between them. CDR1 MNHNS and CDR2 SASEGT come from the germline V gene. The CDR3 contains 13 residues. DNA of the CDR3: TGTGCCAGCAGGACCGGGGCTACCTATGGCTACACCTTC. As protein: CASRTGATYGYTF.

This clonotype has only a few counts. The chain recombines TRBV4-2 with TRBJ2-3; 12 bases align to TRBD2. In germline, CDR1 is LGHNA, CDR2 YNFKEQ. V dropped 0 bases and J dropped 4; count of bases not matched to a gene: 8. This CDR3 is 18 amino acids long. CDR3 DNA sequence: TGTGCCAGCAGCCAAGAAACTAGCGGGAGGCCTAGCGCAGATACGCAGTATTTT. Translating it yields CASSQETSGRPSADTQYF.

This clonotype was counted only a few times. The chain has TRBV5-1 and TRBJ1-6, with D perhaps matching TRBD1 (5 bases). The CDR3 loop spans 15 amino acids. CDR1 SGHRS and CDR2 YFSETQ come from the germline V gene. Trimming removed 0 bases from V and 7 bases from J, with 11 bases in between. The CDR3 protein is CASSLGGGANSPLHF. Here the CDR3 DNA reads TGCGCCAGCAGCTTGGGGGGAGGGGCGAATTCACCCCTCCACTTT. The whole variable domain, filled in from reference TRBV5-1 and TRBJ1-6, reads KAGVTQTPRYLIKTRGQQVTLSCSPISGHRSVSWYQQTPGQGLQFLFEYFSETQRNKGNFPGRFSGRQFSNSRSEMNVSTLELGDSALYLCASSLGGGANSPLHFGNGTRLTVT.

The chain joins TRBV7-8 to TRBJ2-3, with 10 bases that match TRBD2. Looked up from germline, CDR1 is SGHVS and CDR2 is FQNEAQ. The V gene end was trimmed by 8 bases and the J gene end by 0 bases; junction bases not matched to a gene: 5. The CDR3 covers 15 residues. The CDR3, as DNA: TGTGCCAGCGACATAGCGGGAGGTAGCACAGATACGCAGTATTTT. Translating it yields CASDIAGGSTDTQYF.

The rearrangement links TRBV6-2 or TRBV6-3 to TRBJ2-5; a possible D gene is TRBD2 (6 bases). This CDR3 has 11 residues. Looked up from germline, CDR1 is MNHEY and CDR2 is SVGEGT. Trimming shortened V by 3 bases and J by 13 bases, and 12 bases separated the two germline ends. The CDR3 coding sequence is TGTGCCAGCAGTTATGCGGGACCTTTGTACTTC. Its translation is CASSYAGPLYF.

This clonotype was seen a handful of times. This sequence joins TRBV7-9 and TRBJ1-5, with D possibly being TRBD1 (6 bases). The V gene lost 3 bases and the J gene lost 11 bases, with 11 bases spanning the gap. In germline, CDR1 is SEHNR, CDR2 FQNEAQ (reference sequence). The CDR3 is 12 amino acids. This CDR3 is CASSFLQGTQHF. CDR3 nucleotide sequence: TGTGCCAGCAGCTTCTTACAGGGTACCCAGCATTTT.

Many counts were recorded for this clonotype. V is TRBV5-1 and J is TRBJ1-2, with D unclear. The V end was cut by 3 bases, the J end by 2 bases, with 8 bases between. The CDR3 covers 13 residues. CDR1 is SGHRS and CDR2 is YFSETQ in the germline V gene. This CDR3 reads CASSSGLNYGYTF. The CDR3 DNA reads TGCGCCAGCAGCTCCGGACTGAACTATGGCTACACCTTC.

This clonotype was observed many times. J is TRBJ2-7 and V is TRBV29-1; 10 nucleotides match TRBD2. The germline V gene encodes CDR1 SQVTM and CDR2 ANQGSEA. There are 15 residues in the CDR3. The V gene end was trimmed by 0 bases and the J gene end by 4 bases; junction bases not matched to a gene: 6. The CDR3 protein is CSVEDLGAGGYEQYF. The CDR3 coding sequence is TGCAGCGTTGAAGATCTGGGAGCGGGAGGGTACGAGCAGTACTTC.

This clonotype was observed a few times. V gene TRBV7-2 combines with J gene TRBJ2-7; D not resolved. The germline V gene encodes CDR1 SGHTA and CDR2 FQGNSA. The CDR3 has 14 residues. V was clipped by 1 base and J by 4 bases, with 11 bases between them. The DNA for the CDR3 is TGTGCCAGCAGCTTAGAGGCACTGGGGTACGAGCAGTACTTC. Protein product: CASSLEALGYEQYF.

This clonotype was detected many times. The chain has TRBV18 and TRBJ2-5; TRBD2 is a possible D gene (5 bases). The V end lost 2 bases, the J end lost 1 base, and 8 bases lay between the germline ends. The CDR3 contains 14 residues. Germline CDR1 KGHSH, CDR2 LQKENI. The CDR3: CASSPRRFQETQYF. The CDR3 bases are TGTGCCAGCTCACCAAGGAGGTTCCAAGAGACCCAGTACTTC.

The chain is built from TRBV4-1 and TRBJ2-1; possible D gene TRBD2, 6 bases. This CDR3 is built from 17 residues. Trimming removed 0 bases at V and 3 bases at J, with 15 bases between. Looked up from germline, CDR1 is MGHRA and CDR2 is YSYEKL. In DNA, the CDR3 is TGCGCCAGCAGCCAAGAAGGCGGGGTTAGGGGCTACAATGAGCAGTTCTTC. Translation gives CASSQEGGVRGYNEQFF.

The chain has TRBV11-2 and TRBJ2-1, with D hard to call. The CDR3 loop spans 14 amino acids. Trimming left V 3 bases short and J 7 bases short, with 13 bases between. Germline V gene sequence: CDR1 SGHAT, CDR2 FQNNGV. In DNA form, the CDR3 reads TGTGCCAGCAGCTTCCTGTCGGTGAGAAATGAGCAGTTCTTC. It yields the protein CASSFLSVRNEQFF.